This T cell receptor (beta chain) was sequenced during a study of PD-1 blockade in mismatch repair-deficient tumors. General study points: Tumor-resident clones, often undetectable pretreatment in blood, expanded then contracted after pembrolizumab.

CDR1 and CDR2 (germline): LGHNA, YSLEER. CDR3 length equals 15 residues. V was cut by 1 base and J by 6 bases, with 14 bases left in between. Repertoires were generated with immunoSEQ multiplex PCR, while TCRdb's copy carries only in-frame clones and drops some. The table includes more than 50,000 clones, 88% detected once. To note about this clone: Its antigen is as yet unknown.

The chain has TRBV4-3 and TRBJ2-3; D remains unclear. The sequence was obtained from an adult with mismatch repair-deficient cancer. The source was peripheral blood, collected 52 weeks after starting pembrolizumab. The CDR3 sequence: CASSQGNGRSDTQYF. The CDR3 DNA reads as TGCGCCAGCAGCCAAGGAAACGGGCGATCGGATACGCAGTATTTT.